This T cell receptor beta chain comes out of a study of early T cells in non-severe SARS-CoV-2 infection. Background on the study: Unsorted whole-blood RNA was sequenced in bulk, leaving chains unpaired. Regarding the study as a whole: Matching against VDJdb likely underestimated virus-specific expansions, favoring anti-spike CD8.

As to this clonotype: What it binds is unknown.

Unique molecular identifiers (one per individual cDNA molecule) were attached. TCRdb re-called the 5' RACE reads with MiXCR, one entry per CDR3 protein. The sample contains some 120,000 distinct CDR3 sequences, under 15% of which appear only once. The V end lost 6 bases, the J end lost 1 base, and 25 bases lay between the germline ends. Germline V gives CDR1 SEHNR, CDR2 FQNEAQ (reference sequence). The CDR3 runs to 18 residues. The sample comprised whole blood. The chain links TRBV7-9 to TRBJ2-7; tentative D call: TRBD1 (6 bases). The receptor's source is an adult who was a healthcare worker with PCR-confirmed SARS-CoV-2 infection or an uninfected control (not recorded which). The chain's CDR3 is CASSPGHRITTTSYEQYF. DNA of the CDR3: TGTGCCAGCAGTCCGGGACACAGAATTACTACAACGTCCTACGAGCAGTACTTC.